This T cell receptor (beta chain) originates from a study of T cell changes during pregnancy in multiple sclerosis. Germline V gene lookup returns CDR1 SGHAT and CDR2 FQNNGV. The J segment lost 6 bases and the V segment lost 5 bases, leaving 6 bases of the junction unmatched. This CDR3 region has 15 residues. TCRdb's copy holds only in-frame clones and misses some; the assay was immunoSEQ multiplex PCR. The data hold 50,000 to 70,000 clones, with about 91% observed a single time. This receptor was identified in a female donor with multiple sclerosis, enrolled in a pregnancy study. The chain has TRBV11-2 and TRBJ2-4, with 11 positions matching TRBD2. The sample here was CD8+ T cells from peripheral blood mononuclear cells, taken before pregnancy. In DNA, the CDR3 is TGTGCCAGCAGCCCCCTGACTAGCGGGGCAAACATTCAGTACTTC. The encoded protein is CASSPLTSGANIQYF.